Listed below are T cell receptor beta chains from one sample, sequenced in a study of T cells expressing NK-cell markers. Using the 5' RACE reads, TCRdb records one entry per CDR3 protein without DNA. Its clone listing holds hundreds of thousands of distinct CDR3 sequences. The sample consisted of blood T cells: a sorted CD56 or NKG2C T cell subset, CD4+ or CD8+ T cells, or bulk PBMC T cells (not recorded which). These receptors were collected from a woman aged 18 to 75 in good health. Both conserved end residues are part of each CDR3. Each record gives: J gene, V gene, CDR3 protein.

TRBJ1-5,TRBV28,CASSTKAGTGADQPQHF
TRBJ1-1,TRBV4-2,CASSQSLGTGNTEAFF
TRBJ2-1,TRBV14,CASSQDLRIHNEQFF
TRBJ2-7,TRBV19,CASSMKEPSYEQYF
TRBJ1-5,TRBV5-5,CASSSDSNQPQHF
TRBJ2-1,TRBV20-1,CSAYGALAGANEQFF
TRBJ2-6,TRBV7-8,CASSQGGSSGANVLTF
TRBJ1-5,TRBV11-2,CASSRGGVFQPQHF
TRBJ1-4,TRBV28,CASRLPGQGKKLFF
TRBJ2-4,TRBV20-1,CSAREGKNIQYF
TRBJ1-2,TRBV20-1,CSAWMTGKGFGYTF
TRBJ2-7,TRBV20-1,CSAGQAGGDEQYF
TRBJ2-3,TRBV7-6,CASSKGGGQITDTQYF
TRBJ2-3,TRBV5-1,CASSFTAGGVTDTQYF
TRBJ1-2,TRBV5-6,CASSLETYGYTF
TRBJ2-5,TRBV7-2,CASSLGSGGRETQYF
TRBJ2-2,TRBV7-8,CASSLDRVGTGELFF
TRBJ1-6,TRBV20-1,CSARDYRGNSPLHF
TRBJ2-1,TRBV11-2,CASSLIPGKGGIFF
TRBJ2-1,TRBV7-6,CASSLGLAGGGNEQFF
TRBJ1-3,TRBV7-2,CASSLALRAPGNTIYF
TRBJ2-4,TRBV11-2,CASSLELAGAKLAKNIQYF
TRBJ2-5,TRBV20-1,CSASRGGAGGGETQYF
TRBJ2-6,TRBV29-1,CSVPRGGVAGANVLTF